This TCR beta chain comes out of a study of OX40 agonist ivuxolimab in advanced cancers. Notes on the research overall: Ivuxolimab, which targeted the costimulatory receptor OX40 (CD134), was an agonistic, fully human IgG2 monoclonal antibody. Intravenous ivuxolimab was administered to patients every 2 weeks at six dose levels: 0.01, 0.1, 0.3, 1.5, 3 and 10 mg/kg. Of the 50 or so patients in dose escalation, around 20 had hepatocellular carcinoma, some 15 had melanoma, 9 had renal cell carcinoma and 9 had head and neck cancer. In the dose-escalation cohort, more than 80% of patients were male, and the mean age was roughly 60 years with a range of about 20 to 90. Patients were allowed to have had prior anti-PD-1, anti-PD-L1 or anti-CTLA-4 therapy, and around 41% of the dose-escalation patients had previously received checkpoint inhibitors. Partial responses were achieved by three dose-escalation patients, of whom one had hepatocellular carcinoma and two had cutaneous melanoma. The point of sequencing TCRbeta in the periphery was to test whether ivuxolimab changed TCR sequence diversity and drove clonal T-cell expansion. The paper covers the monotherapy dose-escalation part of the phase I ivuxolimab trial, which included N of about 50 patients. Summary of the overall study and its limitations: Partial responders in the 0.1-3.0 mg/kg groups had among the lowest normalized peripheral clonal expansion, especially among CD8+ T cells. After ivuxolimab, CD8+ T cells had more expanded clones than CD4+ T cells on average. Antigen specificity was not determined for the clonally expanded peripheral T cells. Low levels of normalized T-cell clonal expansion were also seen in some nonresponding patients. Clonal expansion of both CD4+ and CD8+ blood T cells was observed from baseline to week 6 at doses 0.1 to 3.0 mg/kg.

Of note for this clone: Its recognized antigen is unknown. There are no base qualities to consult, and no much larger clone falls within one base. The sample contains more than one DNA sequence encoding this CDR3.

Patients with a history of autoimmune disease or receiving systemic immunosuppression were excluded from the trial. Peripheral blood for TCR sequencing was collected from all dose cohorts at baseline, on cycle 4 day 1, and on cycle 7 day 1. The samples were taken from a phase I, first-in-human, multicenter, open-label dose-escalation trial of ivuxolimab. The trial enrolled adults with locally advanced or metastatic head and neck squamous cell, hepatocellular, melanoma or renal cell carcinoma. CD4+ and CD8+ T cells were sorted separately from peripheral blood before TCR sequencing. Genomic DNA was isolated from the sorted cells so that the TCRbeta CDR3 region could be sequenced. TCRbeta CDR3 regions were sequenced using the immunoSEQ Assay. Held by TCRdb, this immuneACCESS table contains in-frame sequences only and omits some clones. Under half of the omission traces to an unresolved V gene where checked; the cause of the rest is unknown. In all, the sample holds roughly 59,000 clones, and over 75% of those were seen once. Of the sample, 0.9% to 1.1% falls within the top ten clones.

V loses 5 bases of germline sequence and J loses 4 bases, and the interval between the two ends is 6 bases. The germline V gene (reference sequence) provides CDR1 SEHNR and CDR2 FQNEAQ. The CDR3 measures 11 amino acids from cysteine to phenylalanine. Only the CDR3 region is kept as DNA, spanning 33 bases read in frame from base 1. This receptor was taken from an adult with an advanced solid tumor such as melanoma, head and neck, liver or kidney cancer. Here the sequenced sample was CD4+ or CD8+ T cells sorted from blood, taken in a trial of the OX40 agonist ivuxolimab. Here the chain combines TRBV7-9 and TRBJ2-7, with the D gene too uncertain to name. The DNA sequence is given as TGTGCCAGCAGCCCTCTTTACGAGCAGTACTTC. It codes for CASSPLYEQYF.